This note documents a single T cell receptor beta chain sequence. Its specificity is unknown. The sample originates from a study of Tregs in tolerant kidney transplant recipients. Study-level points and caveats: Biological reproducibility was not directly addressed in this study. Tolerant patients' donor-specific Tregs expanded beyond overall Tregs, suggesting antigen-driven growth.

Sequenced by immunoSEQ multiplex PCR; TCRdb stores in-frame clones only, minus some. This table has tens of thousands of clones, 80% to 95% appearing once. V shed 1 base and J 3 bases; nucleotides not matched to a gene: 8. CDR1 and CDR2 (germline): LNHNV, YYDKDF (reference sequence). This CDR3 has 18 amino acids. Sequenced here: CD4+ T cells from blood, sampled before the transplant. The chain combines TRBV15 with TRBJ2-2, with 10 bases aligning to TRBD1. The clonotype was recovered from a human donor who received a combined kidney and bone marrow transplant. CDR3 in amino acids: CATSRGFGTGADTGELFF. CDR3 DNA sequence: TGTGCCACCAGCAGAGGTTTCGGGACAGGGGCCGACACCGGGGAGCTGTTTTTT.